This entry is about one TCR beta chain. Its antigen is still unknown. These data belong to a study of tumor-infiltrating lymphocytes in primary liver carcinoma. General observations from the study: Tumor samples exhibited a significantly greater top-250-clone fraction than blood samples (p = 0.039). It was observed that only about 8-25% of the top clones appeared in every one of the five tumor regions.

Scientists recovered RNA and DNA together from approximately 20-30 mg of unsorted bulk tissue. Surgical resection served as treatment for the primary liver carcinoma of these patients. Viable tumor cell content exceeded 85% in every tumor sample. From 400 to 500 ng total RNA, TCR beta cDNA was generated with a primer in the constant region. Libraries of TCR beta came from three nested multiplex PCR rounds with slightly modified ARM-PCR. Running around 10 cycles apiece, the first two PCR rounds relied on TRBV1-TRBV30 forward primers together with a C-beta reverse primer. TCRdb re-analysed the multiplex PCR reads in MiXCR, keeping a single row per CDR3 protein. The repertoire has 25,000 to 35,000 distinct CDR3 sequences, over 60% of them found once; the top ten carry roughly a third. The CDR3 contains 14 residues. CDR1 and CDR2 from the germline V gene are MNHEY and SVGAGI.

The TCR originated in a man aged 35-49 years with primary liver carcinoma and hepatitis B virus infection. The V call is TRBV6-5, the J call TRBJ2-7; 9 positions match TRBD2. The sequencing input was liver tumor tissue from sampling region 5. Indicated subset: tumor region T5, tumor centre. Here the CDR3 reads CTSSYSSGNSEQYF. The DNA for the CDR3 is TGTACTAGTAGTTACTCTAGCGGGAATAGCGAGCAGTACTTC.